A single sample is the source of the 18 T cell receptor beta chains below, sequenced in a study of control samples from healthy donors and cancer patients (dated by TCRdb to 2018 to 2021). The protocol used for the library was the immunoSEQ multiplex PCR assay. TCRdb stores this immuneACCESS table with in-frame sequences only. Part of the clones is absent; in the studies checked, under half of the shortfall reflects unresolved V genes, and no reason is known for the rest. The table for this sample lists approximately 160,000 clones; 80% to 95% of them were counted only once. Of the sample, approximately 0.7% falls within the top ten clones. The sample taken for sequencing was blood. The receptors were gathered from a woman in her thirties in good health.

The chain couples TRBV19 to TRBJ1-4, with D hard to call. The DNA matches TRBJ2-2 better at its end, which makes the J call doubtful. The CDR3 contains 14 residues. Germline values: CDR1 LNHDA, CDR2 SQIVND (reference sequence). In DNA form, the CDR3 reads TGTGCCAGTAGTATAGATCTGACAACGGTGGAGCTGTTTTTT. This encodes CASSIDLTTVELFF.

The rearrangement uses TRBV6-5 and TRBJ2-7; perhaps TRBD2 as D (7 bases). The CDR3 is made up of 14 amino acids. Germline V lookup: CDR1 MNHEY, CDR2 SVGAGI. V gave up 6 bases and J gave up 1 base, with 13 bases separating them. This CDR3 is CASSPGGSSYEQYF. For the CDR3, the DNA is TGTGCCAGCAGCCCGGGGGGCAGTTCCTACGAGCAGTACTTC.

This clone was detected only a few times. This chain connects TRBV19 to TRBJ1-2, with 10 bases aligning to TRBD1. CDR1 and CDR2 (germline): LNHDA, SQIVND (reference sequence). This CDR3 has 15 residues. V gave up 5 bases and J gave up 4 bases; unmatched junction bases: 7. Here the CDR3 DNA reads TGTGCCAGTAGTCCCCAGACAGGGGGCAGCTATGGCTACACCTTC. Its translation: CASSPQTGGSYGYTF.

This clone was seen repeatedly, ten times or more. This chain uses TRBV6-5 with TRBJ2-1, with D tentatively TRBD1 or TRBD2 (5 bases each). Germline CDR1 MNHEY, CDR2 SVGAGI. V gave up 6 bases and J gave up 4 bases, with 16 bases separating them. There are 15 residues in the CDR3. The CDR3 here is CASSGDLGSYNEQFF. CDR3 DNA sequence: TGTGCCAGCAGCGGGGACCTAGGATCATACAATGAGCAGTTCTTC.

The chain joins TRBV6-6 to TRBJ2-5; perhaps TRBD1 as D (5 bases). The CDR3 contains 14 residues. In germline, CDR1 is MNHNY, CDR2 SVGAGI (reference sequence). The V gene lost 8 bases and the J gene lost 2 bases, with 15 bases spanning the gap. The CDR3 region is CASRTSREQETQYF. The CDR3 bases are TGTGCCAGCCGAACGTCCAGGGAACAAGAGACCCAGTACTTC.

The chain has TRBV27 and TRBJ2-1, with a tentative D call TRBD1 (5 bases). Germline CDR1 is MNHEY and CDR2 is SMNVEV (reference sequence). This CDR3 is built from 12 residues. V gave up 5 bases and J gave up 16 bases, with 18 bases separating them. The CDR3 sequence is CASSPFQGSIFF. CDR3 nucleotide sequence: TGTGCCAGCAGTCCCTTCCAGGGTAGTATTTTCTTC.

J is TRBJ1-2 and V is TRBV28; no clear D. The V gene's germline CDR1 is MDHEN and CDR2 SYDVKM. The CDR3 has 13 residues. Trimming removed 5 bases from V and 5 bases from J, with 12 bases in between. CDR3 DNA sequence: TGTGCCAGCAGTCCCGGAGACGGATATGGCTACACCTTC. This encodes CASSPGDGYGYTF.

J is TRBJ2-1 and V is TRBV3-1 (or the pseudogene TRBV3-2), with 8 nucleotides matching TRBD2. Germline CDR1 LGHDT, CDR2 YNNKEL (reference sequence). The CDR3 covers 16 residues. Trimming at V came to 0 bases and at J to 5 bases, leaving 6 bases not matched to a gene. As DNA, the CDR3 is TGTGCCAGCAGCCAAGATACTAGCGGCCATAACAATGAGCAGTTCTTC. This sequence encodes CASSQDTSGHNNEQFF.

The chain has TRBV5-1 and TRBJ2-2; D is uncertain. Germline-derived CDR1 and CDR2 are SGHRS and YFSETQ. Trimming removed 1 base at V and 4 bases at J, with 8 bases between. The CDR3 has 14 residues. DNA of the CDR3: TGCGCCAGCAGCTTGATCGCGGTCACCGGGGAGCTGTTTTTT. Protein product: CASSLIAVTGELFF.

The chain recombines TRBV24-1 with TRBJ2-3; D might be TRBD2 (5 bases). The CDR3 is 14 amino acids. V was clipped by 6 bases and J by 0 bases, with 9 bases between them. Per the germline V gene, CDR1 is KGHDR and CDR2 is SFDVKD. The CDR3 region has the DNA TGTGCCACCAGTCCAGCGGAGAGCACAGATACGCAGTATTTT. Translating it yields CATSPAESTDTQYF.

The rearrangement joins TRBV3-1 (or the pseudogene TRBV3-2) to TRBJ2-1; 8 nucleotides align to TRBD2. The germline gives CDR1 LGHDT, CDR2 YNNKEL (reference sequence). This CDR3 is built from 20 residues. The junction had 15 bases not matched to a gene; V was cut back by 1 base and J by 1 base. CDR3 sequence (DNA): TGTGCCAGCAGCCAAGCCCGCGATCGCTTCGGGACTAGATCCTACAATGAGCAGTTCTTC. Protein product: CASSQARDRFGTRSYNEQFF.

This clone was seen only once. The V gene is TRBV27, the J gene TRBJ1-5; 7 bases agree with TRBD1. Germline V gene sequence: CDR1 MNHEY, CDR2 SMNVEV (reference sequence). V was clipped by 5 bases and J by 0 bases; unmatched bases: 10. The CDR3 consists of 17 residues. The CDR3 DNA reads TGTGCCAGCAGTCCCTTTGGGACAGTTTATAGCAATCAGCCCCAGCATTTT. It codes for CASSPFGTVYSNQPQHF.

CDR3 amino acids: CASSLALGTDTQYF. The DNA for the CDR3 is TGTGCCAGCAGCTTAGCCTTAGGCACAGATACGCAGTATTTT. The rearrangement links TRBV7-2 to TRBJ2-3; no firm D call. The CDR3 has 14 amino acids. Trimming took off 0 bases at V and 1 base at J, with 5 bases between the two ends. Germline V gene sequence: CDR1 SGHTA, CDR2 FQGNSA.

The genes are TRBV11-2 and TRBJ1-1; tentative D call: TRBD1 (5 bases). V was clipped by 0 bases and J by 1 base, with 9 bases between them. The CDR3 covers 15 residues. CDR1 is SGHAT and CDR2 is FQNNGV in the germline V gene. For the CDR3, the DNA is TGTGCCAGCAGCTTAGATTGGGGGAGGAACACTGAAGCTTTCTTT. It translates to CASSLDWGRNTEAFF.

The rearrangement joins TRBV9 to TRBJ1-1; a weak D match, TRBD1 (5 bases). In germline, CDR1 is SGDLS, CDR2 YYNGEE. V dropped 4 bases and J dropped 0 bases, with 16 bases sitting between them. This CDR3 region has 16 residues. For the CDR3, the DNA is TGTGCCAGCAGCTCATGGACGAGGGGCATGAACACTGAAGCTTTCTTT. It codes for CASSSWTRGMNTEAFF. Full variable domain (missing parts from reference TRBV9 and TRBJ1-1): DSGVTQTPKHLITATGQRVTLRCSPRSGDLSVYWYQQSLDQGLQFLIQYYNGEERAKGNILERFSAQQFPDLHSELNLSSLELGDSALYFCASSSWTRGMNTEAFFGQGTRLTVV.

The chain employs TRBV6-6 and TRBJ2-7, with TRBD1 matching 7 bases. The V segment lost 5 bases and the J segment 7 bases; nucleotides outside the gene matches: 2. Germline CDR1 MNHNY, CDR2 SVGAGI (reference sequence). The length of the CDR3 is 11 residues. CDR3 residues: CASSQDREQYF. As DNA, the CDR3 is TGTGCCAGCAGTCAGGACAGGGAGCAGTACTTC.

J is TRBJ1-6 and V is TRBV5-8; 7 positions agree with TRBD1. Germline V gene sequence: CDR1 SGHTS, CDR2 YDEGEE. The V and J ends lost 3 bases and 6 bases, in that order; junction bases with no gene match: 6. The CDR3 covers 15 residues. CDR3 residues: CASSWAPGGNSPLHF. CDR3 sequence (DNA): TGTGCCAGCAGCTGGGCCCCAGGGGGTAATTCACCCCTCCACTTT.

CDR3 DNA: TGTGCCAGCAGCTTACTAGCGGGAGGGCCCGGCAATGAGCAGTTCTTC. It is translated as CASSLLAGGPGNEQFF. This rearrangement joins TRBV9 to TRBJ2-1, with TRBD2 identical over 13 bases. This CDR3 region has 16 residues. V was pared by 4 bases and J by 6 bases, with 7 bases of the junction left unmatched. Germline CDR1 and CDR2: SGDLS and YYNGEE.